The present T cell receptor beta chain was sequenced within a study of vaccination effects on CD4 cells after COVID-19. Study details: Researchers obtained post-vaccine samples at a median of 72 days past the second dose. The study, taken as a whole, reports: Small numbers of convalescent patients limited the study. It also lacked early post-infection timepoints.

For this clone: Its specificity is not known.

Expansion with viral peptide pools was applied to antigen-specific CD4+ T cells by the ViraFEST assay prior to sequencing. Culture lasted over 9 days before CD4+ T cell isolation. Two-dose BNT162b2 or mRNA-1273 vaccination was given to participants. Vaccine recipients had no previous SARS-CoV-2 infection; their nucleocapsid antibodies were negative. Wells of 1.5 million to 2 million PBMC each were grown with 8.5 to 10 IU/ml IL-2 and around 10 ug/ml peptides. Repertoires were generated with immunoSEQ multiplex PCR, while TCRdb's copy carries only in-frame clones and drops some. Of tens of thousands of clones in the sample, around 73% were seen once. V was shortened by 2 bases and J by 1 base, with 8 bases between the two germline ends. CDR3 size: 14 residues. CDR1 and CDR2 from the germline V gene are LGHDT and YNNKEL (reference sequence).

This TCR was recovered from a human donor who received a COVID-19 vaccine. Here the sequenced sample was CD4+ T cells from PBMCs cultured with HCoV-229E spike peptides, taken after COVID-19 vaccination. The rearrangement uses TRBV3-1 (or the pseudogene TRBV3-2) and TRBJ1-1; D is uncertain. CDR3 coding DNA: TGTGCCAGCAGCCAACTCGGTGGGAACACTGAAGCTTTCTTT. It yields the protein CASSQLGGNTEAFF.